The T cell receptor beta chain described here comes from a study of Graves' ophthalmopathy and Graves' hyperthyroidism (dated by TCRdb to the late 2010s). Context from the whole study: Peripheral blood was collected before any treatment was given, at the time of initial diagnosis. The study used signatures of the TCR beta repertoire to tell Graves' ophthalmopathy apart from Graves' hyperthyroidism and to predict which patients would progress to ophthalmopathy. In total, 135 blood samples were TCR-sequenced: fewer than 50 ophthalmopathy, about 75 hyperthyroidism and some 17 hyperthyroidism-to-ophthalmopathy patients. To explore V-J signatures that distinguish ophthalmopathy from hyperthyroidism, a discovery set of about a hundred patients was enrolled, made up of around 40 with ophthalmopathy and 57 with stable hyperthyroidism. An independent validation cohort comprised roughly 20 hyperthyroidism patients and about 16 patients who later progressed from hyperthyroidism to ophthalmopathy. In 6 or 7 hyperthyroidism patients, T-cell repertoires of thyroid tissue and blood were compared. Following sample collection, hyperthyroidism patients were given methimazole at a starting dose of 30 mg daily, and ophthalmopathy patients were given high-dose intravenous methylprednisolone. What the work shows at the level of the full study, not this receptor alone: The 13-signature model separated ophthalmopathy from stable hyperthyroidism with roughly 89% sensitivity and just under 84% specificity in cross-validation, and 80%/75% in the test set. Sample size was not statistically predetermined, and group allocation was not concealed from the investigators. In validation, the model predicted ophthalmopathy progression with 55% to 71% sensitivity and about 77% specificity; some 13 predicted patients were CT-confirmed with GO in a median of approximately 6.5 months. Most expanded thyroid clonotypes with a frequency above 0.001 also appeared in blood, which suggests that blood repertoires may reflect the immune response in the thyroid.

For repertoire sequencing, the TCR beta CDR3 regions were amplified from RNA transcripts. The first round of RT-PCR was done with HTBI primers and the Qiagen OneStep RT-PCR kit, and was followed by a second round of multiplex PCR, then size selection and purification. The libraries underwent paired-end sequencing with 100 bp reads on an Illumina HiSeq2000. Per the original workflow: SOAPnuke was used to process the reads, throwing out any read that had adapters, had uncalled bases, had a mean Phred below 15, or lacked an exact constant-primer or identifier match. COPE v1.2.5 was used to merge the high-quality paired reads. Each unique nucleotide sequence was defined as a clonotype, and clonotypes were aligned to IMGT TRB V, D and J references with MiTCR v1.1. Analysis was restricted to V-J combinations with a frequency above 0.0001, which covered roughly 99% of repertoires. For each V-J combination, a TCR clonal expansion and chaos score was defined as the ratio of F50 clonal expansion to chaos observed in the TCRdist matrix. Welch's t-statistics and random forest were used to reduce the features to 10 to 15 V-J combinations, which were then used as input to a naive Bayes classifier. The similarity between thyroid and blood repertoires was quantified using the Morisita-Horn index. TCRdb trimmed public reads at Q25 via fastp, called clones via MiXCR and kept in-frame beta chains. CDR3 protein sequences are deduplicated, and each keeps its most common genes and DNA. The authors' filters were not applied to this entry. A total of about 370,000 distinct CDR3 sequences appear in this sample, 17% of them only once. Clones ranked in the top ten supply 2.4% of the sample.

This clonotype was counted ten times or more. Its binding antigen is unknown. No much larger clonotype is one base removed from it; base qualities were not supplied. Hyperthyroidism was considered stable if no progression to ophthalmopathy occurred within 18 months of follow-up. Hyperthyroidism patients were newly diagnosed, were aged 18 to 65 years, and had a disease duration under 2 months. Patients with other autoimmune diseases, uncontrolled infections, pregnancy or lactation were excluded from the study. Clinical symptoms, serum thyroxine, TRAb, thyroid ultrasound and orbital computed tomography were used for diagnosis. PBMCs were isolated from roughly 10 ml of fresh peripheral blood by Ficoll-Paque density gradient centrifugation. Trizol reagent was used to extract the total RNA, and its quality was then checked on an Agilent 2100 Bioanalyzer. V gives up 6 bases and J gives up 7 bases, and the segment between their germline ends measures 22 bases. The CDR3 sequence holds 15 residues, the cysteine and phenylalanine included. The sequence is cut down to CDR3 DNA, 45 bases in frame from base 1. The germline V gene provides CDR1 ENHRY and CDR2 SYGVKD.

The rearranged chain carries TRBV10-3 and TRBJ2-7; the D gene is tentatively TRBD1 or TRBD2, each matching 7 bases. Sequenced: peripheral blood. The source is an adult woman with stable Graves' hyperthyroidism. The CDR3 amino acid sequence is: CAIRPDRVMGGEQYF. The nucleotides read TGTGCCATCAGACCCGACAGGGTGATGGGGGGGGAGCAGTACTTC.